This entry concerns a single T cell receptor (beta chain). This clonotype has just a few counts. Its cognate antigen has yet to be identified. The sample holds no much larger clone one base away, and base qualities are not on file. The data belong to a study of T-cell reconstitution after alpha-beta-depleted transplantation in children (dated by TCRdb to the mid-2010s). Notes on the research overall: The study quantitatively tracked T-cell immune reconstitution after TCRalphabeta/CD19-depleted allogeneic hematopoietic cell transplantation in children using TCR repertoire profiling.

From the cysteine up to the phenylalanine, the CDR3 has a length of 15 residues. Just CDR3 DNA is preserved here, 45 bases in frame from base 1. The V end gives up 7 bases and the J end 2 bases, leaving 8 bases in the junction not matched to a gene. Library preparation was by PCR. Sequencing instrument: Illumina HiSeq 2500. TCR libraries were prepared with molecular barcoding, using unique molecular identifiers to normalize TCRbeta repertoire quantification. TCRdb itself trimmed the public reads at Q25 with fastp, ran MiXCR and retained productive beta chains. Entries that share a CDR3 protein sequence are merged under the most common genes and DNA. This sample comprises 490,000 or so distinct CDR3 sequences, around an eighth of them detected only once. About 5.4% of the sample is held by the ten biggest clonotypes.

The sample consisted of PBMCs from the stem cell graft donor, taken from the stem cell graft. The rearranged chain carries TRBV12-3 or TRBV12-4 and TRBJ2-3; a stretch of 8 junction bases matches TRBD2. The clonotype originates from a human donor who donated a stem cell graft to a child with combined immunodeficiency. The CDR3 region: CASTSGGGITDTQYF. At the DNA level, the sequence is TGTGCCAGCACCTCCGGCGGGGGGATCACAGATACGCAGTATTTT.